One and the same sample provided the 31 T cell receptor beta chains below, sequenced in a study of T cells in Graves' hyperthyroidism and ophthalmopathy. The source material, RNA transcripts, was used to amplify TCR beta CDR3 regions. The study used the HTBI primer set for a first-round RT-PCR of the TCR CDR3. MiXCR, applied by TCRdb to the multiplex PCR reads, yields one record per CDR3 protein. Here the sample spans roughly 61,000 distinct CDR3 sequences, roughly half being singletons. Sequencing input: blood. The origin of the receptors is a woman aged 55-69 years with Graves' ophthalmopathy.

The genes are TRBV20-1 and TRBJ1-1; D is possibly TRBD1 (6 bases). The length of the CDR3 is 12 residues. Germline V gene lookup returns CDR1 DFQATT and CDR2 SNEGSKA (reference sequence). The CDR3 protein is CIISGGGTEAFF. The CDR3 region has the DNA TGCATCATATCTGGGGGCGGCACTGAAGCTTTCTTT.

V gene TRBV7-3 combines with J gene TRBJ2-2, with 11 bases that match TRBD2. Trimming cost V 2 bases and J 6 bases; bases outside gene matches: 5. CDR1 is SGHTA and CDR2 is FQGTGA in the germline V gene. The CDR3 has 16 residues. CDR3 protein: CASSLWGSGGAGELFF. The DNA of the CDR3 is TGTGCCAGCAGCTTATGGGGTAGCGGGGGGGCCGGGGAGCTGTTTTTT.

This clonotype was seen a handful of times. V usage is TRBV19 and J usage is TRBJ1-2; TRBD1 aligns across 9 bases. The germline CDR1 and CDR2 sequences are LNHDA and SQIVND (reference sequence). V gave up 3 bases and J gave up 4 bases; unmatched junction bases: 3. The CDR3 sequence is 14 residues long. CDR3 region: CASSMEGQGYGYTF. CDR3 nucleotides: TGTGCCAGTAGTATGGAGGGACAGGGCTATGGCTACACCTTC.

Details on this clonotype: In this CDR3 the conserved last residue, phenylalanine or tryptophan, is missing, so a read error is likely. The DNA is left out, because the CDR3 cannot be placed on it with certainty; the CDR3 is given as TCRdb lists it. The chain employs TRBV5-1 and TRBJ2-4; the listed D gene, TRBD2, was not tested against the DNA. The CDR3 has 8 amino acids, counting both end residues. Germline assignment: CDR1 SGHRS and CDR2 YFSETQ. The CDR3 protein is CASSKGLA.

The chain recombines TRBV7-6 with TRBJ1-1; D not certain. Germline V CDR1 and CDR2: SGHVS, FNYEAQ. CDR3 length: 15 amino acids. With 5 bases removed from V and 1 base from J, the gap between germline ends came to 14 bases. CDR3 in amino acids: CASSPDGRRNTEAFF. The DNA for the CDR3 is TGTGCCAGCAGCCCAGATGGACGGCGGAACACTGAAGCTTTCTTT.

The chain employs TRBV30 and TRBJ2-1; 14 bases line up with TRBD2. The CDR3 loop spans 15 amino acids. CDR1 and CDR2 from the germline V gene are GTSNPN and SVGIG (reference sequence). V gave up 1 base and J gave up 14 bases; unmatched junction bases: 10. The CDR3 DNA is TGTGCCTGGAGTGGATCAACGGGACTAGCGGGAGAAAAGTTCTTC. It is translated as CAWSGSTGLAGEKFF.

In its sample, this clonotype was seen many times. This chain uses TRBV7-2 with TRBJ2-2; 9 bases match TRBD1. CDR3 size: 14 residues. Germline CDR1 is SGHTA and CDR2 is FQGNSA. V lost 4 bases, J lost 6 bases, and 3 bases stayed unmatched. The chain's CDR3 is CASSWTGEPGELFF. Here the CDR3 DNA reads TGTGCCAGCAGCTGGACAGGGGAGCCCGGGGAGCTGTTTTTT.

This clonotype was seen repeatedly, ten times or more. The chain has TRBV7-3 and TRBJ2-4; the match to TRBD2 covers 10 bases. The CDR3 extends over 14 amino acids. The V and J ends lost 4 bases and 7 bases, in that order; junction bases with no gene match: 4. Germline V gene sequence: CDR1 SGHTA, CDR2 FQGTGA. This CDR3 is CASSSASGSNIQYF. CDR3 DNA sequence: TGTGCCAGCAGCTCGGCTAGCGGGAGTAACATTCAGTACTTC.

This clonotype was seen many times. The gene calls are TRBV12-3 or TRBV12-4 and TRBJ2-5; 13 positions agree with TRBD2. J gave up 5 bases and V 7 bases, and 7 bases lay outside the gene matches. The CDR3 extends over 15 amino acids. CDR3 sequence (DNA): TGTGCCAGCACTCGGACTAGCGGGGGCGGTGAGACCCAGTACTTC. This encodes CASTRTSGGGETQYF.

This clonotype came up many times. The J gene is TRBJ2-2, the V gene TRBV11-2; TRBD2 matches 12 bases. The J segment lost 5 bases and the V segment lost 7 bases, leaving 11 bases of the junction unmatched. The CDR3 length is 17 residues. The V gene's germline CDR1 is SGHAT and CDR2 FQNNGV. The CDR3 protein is CASITRGLAGRTGELFF. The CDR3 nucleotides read TGTGCCAGCATAACCCGCGGACTAGCGGGACGGACCGGGGAGCTGTTTTTT.

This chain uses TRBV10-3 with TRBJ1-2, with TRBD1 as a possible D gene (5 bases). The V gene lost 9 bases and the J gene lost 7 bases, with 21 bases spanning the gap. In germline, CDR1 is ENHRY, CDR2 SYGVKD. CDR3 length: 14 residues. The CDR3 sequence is CAIKDISSSGGYTF. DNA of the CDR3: TGTGCCATAAAGGACATCTCCAGTTCGGGTGGCTACACCTTC.

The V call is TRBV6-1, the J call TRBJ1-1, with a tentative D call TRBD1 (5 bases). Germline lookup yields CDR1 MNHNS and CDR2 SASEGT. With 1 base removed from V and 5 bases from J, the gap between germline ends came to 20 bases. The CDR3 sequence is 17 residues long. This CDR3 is CASSEGGREKLRTEAFF. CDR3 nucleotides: TGTGCCAGCAGTGAAGGAGGCAGGGAGAAACTCCGAACTGAAGCTTTCTTT.

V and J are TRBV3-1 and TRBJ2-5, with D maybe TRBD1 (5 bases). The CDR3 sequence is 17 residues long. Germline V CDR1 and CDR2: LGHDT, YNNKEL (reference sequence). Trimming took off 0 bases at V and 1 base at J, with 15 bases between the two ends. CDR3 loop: CASSQELDIWTQETQYF. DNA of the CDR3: TGTGCCAGCAGCCAAGAATTGGACATTTGGACCCAAGAGACCCAGTACTTC.

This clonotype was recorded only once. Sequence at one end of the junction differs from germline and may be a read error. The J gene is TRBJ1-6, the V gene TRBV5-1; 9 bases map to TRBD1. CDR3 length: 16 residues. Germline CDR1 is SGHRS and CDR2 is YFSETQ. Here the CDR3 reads CASKGTGTGFDSPLHF. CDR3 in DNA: TGTGCCAGCAAGGGAACCGGGACAGGGTTTGATTCACCCCTCCACTTT.

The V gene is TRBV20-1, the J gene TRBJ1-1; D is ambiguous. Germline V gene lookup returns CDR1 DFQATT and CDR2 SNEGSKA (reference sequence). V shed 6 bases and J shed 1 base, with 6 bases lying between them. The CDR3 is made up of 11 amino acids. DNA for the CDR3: TGCAGTGCCTGGGGGAACACTGAAGCTTTCTTT. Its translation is CSAWGNTEAFF.

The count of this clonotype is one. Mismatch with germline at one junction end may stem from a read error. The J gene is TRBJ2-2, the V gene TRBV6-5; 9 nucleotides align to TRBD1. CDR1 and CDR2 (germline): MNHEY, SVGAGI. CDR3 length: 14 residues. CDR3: CASSYRGHTGGLFF. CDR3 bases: TGTGCCAGTAGCTACAGGGGGCACACCGGGGGGCTGTTTTTT.

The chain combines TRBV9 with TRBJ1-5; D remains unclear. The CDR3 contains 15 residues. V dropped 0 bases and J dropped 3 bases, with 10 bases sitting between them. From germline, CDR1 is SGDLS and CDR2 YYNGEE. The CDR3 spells CASSVDPSSNQPQHF. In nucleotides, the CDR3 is TGTGCCAGCAGCGTAGATCCCTCGTCCAATCAGCCCCAGCATTTT.

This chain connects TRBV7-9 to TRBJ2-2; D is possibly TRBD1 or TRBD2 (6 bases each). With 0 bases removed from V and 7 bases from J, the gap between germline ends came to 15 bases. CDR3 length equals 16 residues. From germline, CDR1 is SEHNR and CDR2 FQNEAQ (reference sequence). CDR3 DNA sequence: TGTGCCAGCAGCTTAGCGAGTTCTAAGGGGGGCGGGGAGCTGTTTTTT. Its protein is CASSLASSKGGGELFF.

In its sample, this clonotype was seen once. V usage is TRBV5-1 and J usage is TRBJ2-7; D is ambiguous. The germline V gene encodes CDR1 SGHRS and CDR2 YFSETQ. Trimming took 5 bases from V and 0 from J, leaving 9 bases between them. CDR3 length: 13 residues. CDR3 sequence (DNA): TGCGCCAGCAGGCAGTCAAGCTCCTACGAGCAGTACTTC. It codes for CASRQSSSYEQYF.

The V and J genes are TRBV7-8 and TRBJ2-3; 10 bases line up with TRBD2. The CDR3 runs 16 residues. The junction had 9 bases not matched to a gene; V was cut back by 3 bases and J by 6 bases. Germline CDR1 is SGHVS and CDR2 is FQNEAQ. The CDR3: CASSLCSGGKGDTQYF. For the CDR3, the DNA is TGTGCCAGCAGCTTGTGTAGCGGGGGGAAAGGCGATACGCAGTATTTT.

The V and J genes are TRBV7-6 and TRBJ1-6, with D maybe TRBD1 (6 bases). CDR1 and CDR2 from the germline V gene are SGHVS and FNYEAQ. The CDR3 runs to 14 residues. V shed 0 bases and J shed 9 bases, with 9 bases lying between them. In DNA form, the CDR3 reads TGTGCCAGCAGCTTAGCTGGGGGCTCTTCACCCCTCCACTTT. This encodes CASSLAGGSSPLHF.

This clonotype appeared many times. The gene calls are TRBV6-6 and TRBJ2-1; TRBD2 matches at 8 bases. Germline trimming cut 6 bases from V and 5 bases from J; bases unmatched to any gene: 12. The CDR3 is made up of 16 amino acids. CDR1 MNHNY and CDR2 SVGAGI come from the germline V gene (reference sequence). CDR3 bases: TGTGCCAGCAGCTTCCCGGGACTAGTTAGCCACAATGAGCAGTTCTTC. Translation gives CASSFPGLVSHNEQFF.

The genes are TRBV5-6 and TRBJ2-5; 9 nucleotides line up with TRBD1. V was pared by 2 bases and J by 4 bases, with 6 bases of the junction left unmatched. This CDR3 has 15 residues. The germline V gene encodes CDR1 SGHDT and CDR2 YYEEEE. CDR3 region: CASSLQGAVAETQYF. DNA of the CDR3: TGTGCCAGCAGCTTACAGGGGGCCGTAGCAGAGACCCAGTACTTC.

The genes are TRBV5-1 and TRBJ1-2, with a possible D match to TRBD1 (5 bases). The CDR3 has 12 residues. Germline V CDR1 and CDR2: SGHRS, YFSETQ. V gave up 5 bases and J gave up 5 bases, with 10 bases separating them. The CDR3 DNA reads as TGCGCCAGCAGGACGGGGCGTTATGGCTACACCTTC. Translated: CASRTGRYGYTF. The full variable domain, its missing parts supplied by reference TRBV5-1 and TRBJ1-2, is KAGVTQTPRYLIKTRGQQVTLSCSPISGHRSVSWYQQTPGQGLQFLFEYFSETQRNKGNFPGRFSGRQFSNSRSEMNVSTLELGDSALYLCASRTGRYGYTFGSGTRLTVV.

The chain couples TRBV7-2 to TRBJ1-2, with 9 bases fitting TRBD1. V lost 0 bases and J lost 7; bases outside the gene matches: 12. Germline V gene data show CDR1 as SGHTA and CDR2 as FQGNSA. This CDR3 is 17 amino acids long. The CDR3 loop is CASSLAGTGSGISGYTF. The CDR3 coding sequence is TGTGCCAGCAGCTTAGCGGGGACAGGGAGTGGGATATCTGGCTACACCTTC. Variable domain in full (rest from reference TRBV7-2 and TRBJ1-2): GAGVSQSPSNKVTEKGKDVELRCDPISGHTALYWYRQSLGQGLEFLIYFQGNSAPDKSGLPSDRFSAERTGGSVSTLTIQRTQQEDSAVYLCASSLAGTGSGISGYTFGSGTRLTVV.

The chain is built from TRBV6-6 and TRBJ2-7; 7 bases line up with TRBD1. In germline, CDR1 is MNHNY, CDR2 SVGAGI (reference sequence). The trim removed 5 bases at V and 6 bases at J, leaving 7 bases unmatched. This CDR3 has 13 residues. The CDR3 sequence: CASSRRDSGEQYF. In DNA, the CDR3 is TGTGCCAGCAGTCGCCGGGACAGCGGCGAGCAGTACTTC.

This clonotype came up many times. The CDR3 DNA is TGTGCCAGCAGCCCCTCCCGCCCAGCGGGGGGCACAGATACGCAGTATTTT. Translated: CASSPSRPAGGTDTQYF. The chain is built from TRBV6-2 or TRBV6-3 and TRBJ2-3; 8 nucleotides match TRBD2. This CDR3 comprises 17 residues. V lost 6 bases to trimming and J lost 1 base; unmatched junction nucleotides: 12. Germline loops: CDR1 MNHEY, CDR2 SVGEGT.

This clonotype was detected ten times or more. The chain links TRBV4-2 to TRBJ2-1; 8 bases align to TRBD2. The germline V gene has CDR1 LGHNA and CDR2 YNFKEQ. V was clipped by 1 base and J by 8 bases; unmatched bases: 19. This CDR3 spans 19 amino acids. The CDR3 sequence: CASSQVAGTGTSSYDEQFF. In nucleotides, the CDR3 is TGTGCCAGCAGCCAAGTGGCTGGTACCGGGACTAGTAGTTATGATGAGCAGTTCTTC.

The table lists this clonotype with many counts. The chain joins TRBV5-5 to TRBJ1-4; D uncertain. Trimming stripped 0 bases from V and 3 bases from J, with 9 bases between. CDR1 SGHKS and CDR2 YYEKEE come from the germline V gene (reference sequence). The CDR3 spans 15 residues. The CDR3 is CASSLVWGSNEKLFF. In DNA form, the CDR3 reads TGTGCCAGCAGCTTGGTTTGGGGATCTAATGAAAAACTGTTTTTT.

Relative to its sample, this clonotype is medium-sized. The chain's CDR3 is CASSRFRAEGYTF. Written as DNA, the CDR3 is TGTGCCAGTAGTAGATTCAGGGCAGAAGGCTACACCTTC. The chain is built from TRBV19 and TRBJ1-2, with D possibly being TRBD1 (5 bases). V dropped 4 bases and J dropped 8 bases, with 14 bases sitting between them. The V gene's germline CDR1 is LNHDA and CDR2 SQIVND (reference sequence). This CDR3 has 13 amino acids. The variable domain in full, with the rest retrieved from reference TRBV19 and TRBJ1-2, is DGGITQSPKYLFRKEGQNVTLSCEQNLNHDAMYWYRQDPGQGLRLIYYSQIVNDFQKGDIAEGYSVSREKKESFPLTVTSAQKNPTAFYLCASSRFRAEGYTFGSGTRLTVV.

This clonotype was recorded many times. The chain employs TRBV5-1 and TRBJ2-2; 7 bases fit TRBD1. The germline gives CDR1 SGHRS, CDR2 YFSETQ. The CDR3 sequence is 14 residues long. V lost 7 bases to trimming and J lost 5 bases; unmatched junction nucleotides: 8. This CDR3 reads CASRNRGGTGELFF. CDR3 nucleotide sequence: TGCGCCAGCCGGAACAGGGGTGGGACCGGGGAGCTGTTTTTT.